This T cell receptor (beta chain) came from a study of vaccination and CD4 T cells after COVID-19. General study results and limits: SARS-CoV-2-reactive clonotypes rose nonsignificantly, with the median going from 21 to 38. Relatively small numbers of convalescent patients were studied, with no early post-infection timepoints included.

This CDR3 comprises 14 residues. Per the germline V gene, CDR1 is MNHEY and CDR2 is SMNVEV (reference sequence). The V and J ends lost 5 bases and 4 bases respectively, with 14 bases between them. Concerning this clonotype itself: Its antigen is currently unknown.

Treatment: roughly 11-day PBMC culture with coronavirus spike peptide pools or control peptides (ViraFEST assay). Peptide pool stimulation in ViraFEST expanded antigen-specific T cells, whose TCRs were then sequenced. The culture of about 2 million PBMCs per well included roughly 10 IU/ml IL-2 and 8.5 to 10 ug/ml peptide pools. Cultured CD4+ T cell DNA was sequenced using the Oncomine TCR Beta short-read assay. TCRdb independently ran MiXCR on the PCR reads; one entry per CDR3 protein. The sample yields over 10,000 distinct CDR3 sequences, around a third seen once. This clonotype was obtained from a human donor who received a COVID-19 vaccine. Material: CD4+ T cells from blood, cultured in vitro, obtained before SARS-CoV-2 vaccination. The rearrangement uses TRBV27 and TRBJ1-2, with D possibly being TRBD1 (5 bases). CDR3 DNA: TGTGCCAGCAGTAAGGAGGGACGGGGCTATGGCTACACCTTC. Amino acid sequence: CASSKEGRGYGYTF.